These 8 T cell receptor beta chains share one sample of origin, sequenced in a study of blood T cell repertoires in COVID-19. Produced via immunoSEQ multiplex PCR; TCRdb's table is partial and in-frame only. The table lists about 250,000 clones, roughly 90% of them singletons. Material for sequencing was PBMCs or T cells enriched from blood (not recorded which). The receptors shown here come from a woman aged 45-65 years who had recovered from COVID-19.

The chain couples TRBV18 to TRBJ2-7; 7 nucleotides match TRBD1. Per germline, CDR1 KGHSH and CDR2 LQKENI. The V gene end was trimmed by 5 bases and the J gene end by 3 bases; junction bases not matched to a gene: 7. This CDR3 contains 14 residues. The CDR3 region is CASSTGTVNYEQYF. CDR3 sequence (DNA): TGTGCCAGCTCAACCGGGACAGTCAACTACGAGCAGTACTTC. The whole variable domain, filled in from reference TRBV18 and TRBJ2-7, reads NAGVMQNPRHLVRRRGQEARLRCSPMKGHSHVYWYRQLPEEGLKFMVYLQKENIIDESGMPKERFSAEFPKEGPSILRIQQVVRGDSAAYFCASSTGTVNYEQYFGPGTRLTVT.

The chain recombines TRBV28 with TRBJ2-5, with TRBD2 identical over 7 bases. Trimming removed 6 bases from V and 2 bases from J; junction bases left unmatched: 9. Germline V CDR1 and CDR2: MDHEN, SYDVKM. This CDR3 has 15 residues. CDR3 sequence reads: CASSTAGGRQETQYF. CDR3 bases: TGTGCCAGCAGCACCGCCGGGGGGAGACAAGAGACCCAGTACTTC.

This chain uses TRBV11-2 with TRBJ2-7, with a possible D match to TRBD2 (6 bases). This CDR3 has 15 residues. Trimming left V 6 bases short and J 3 bases short, with 18 bases between. Germline loops: CDR1 SGHAT, CDR2 FQNNGV. DNA of the CDR3: TGTGCCAGCAGGGGGAGGATTCAGGTGGTCTACGAGCAGTACTTC. Translated, it gives CASRGRIQVVYEQYF.

The CDR3 DNA reads TGTGCCAGCAGCTGGGGACAGGGGGCTGGGACCATATATTTT. It yields the protein CASSWGQGAGTIYF. This rearrangement joins TRBV7-8 to TRBJ1-3; 12 bases are shared with TRBD1. The V and J ends lost 4 bases and 10 bases, in that order; junction bases with no gene match: 5. In germline, CDR1 is SGHVS, CDR2 FQNEAQ. This CDR3 has 14 residues.

V usage is TRBV19 and J usage is TRBJ2-3; 12 bases line up with TRBD2. CDR3 length equals 14 residues. In germline, CDR1 is LNHDA, CDR2 SQIVND (reference sequence). The V and J ends lost 5 bases and 5 bases, in that order; junction bases with no gene match: 2. The CDR3, as DNA: TGTGCCAGTAGTTCGACTAGCGGGAGAGATACGCAGTATTTT. This gives the protein CASSSTSGRDTQYF.

This chain uses TRBV7-3 with TRBJ1-1; 8 bases match TRBD1. CDR1 is SGHTA, CDR2 FQGTGA, per germline. The CDR3 covers 16 residues. V dropped 5 bases and J dropped 1; count of bases not matched to a gene: 9. Here the CDR3 reads CASSATITGGNTEAFF. In DNA, the CDR3 is TGTGCCAGCAGCGCAACAATAACAGGGGGGAACACTGAAGCTTTCTTT.

The gene calls are TRBV5-6 and TRBJ2-3; D is uncertain. Germline CDR1 and CDR2: SGHDT and YYEEEE. V lost 4 bases and J lost 5, with 20 bases in between. The CDR3 has 16 amino acids. CDR3 coding DNA: TGTGCCAGCAGCCACGAAATTGAGAGGCTGGTAGATACGCAGTATTTT. It specifies CASSHEIERLVDTQYF. The whole variable domain, filled in from reference TRBV5-6 and TRBJ2-3, reads DAGVTQSPTHLIKTRGQQVTLRCSPKSGHDTVSWYQQALGQGPQFIFQYYEEEERQRGNFPDRFSGHQFPNYSSELNVNALLLGDSALYLCASSHEIERLVDTQYFGPGTRLTVL.

This chain joins TRBV7-2 and TRBJ1-5; D not resolved. CDR3 size: 16 residues. Germline V gene sequence: CDR1 SGHTA, CDR2 FQGNSA. Trimming took 5 bases from V and 0 from J, leaving 14 bases between them. CDR3 bases: TGTGCCAGCAGCCCCCAAGGTCCGGGTAGCAATCAGCCCCAGCATTTT. It yields the protein CASSPQGPGSNQPQHF.